A single sample gave rise to the 5 T cell receptor beta chains below, sequenced in a study of T cell responses to AZD1222 COVID-19 vaccine. This table comes from immunoSEQ multiplex PCR, and its TCRdb copy is limited to in-frame clones, with some not included. This table holds approximately 140,000 clones, roughly 80% found once. The input for sequencing was peripheral blood, taken on day 0 of MenACWY control vaccination. The receptors come from an adult in good health.

The V and J genes are TRBV6-2 or TRBV6-3 and TRBJ1-2; D unresolved. The germline V gene has CDR1 MNHEY and CDR2 SVGEGT. The CDR3 contains 13 residues. Trimming cost V 4 bases and J 7 bases, with 13 bases left between them. CDR3 DNA: TGTGCCAGCAGTTCAGGCGGTCGTGCTGGCTACACCTTC. Its protein is CASSSGGRAGYTF.

This clone was seen a few times. V usage is TRBV2 and J usage is TRBJ2-2; no definite D call. Per the germline V gene, CDR1 is SNHLY and CDR2 is FYNNEI. The germline V and J ends were trimmed by 7 bases and 0 bases, with 6 bases remaining between them. The CDR3 sequence is 13 residues long. CDR3 coding DNA: TGTGCCAGCAAAACGGCGAACACCGGGGAGCTGTTTTTT. Its translation: CASKTANTGELFF.

The chain links TRBV19 to TRBJ1-5; no reliable D call. Germline CDR1 reads LNHDA; CDR2 reads SQIVND (reference sequence). V lost 2 bases and J 0 bases, leaving 14 bases between the germline ends. The CDR3 spans 17 residues. The CDR3 spells CASSISRTGYSNQPQHF. In nucleotides, the CDR3 is TGTGCCAGTAGTATAAGCCGGACGGGATATAGCAATCAGCCCCAGCATTTT.

The genes are TRBV5-8 and TRBJ1-5; D remains unclear. The CDR3 length is 16 residues. Germline values: CDR1 SGHTS, CDR2 YDEGEE. Trimming left V 0 bases short and J 7 bases short, with 17 bases between. CDR3 residues: CASSLAGRGSRQPQHF. The CDR3 DNA is TGTGCCAGCAGCTTGGCCGGGCGAGGGTCGCGGCAGCCCCAGCATTTT.

The J gene is TRBJ1-6, the V gene TRBV7-6, with no clear D. The CDR3 consists of 17 residues. Germline CDR1 reads SGHVS; CDR2 reads FNYEAQ. V lost 1 base and J lost 7, with 17 bases in between. In DNA, the CDR3 is TGTGCCAGCAGCTTAGGGGCCCGGGCTACCCAAAATTCACCCCTCCACTTT. It codes for CASSLGARATQNSPLHF.